The clone carrying this T cell receptor (beta chain) was seen many times. Its antigen is unknown. Germline CDR1 reads ENHRY; CDR2 reads SYGVKD. The V end lost 3 bases, the J end lost 6 bases, and 8 bases lay between the germline ends. The CDR3 consists of 13 residues. Stated treatment: PENTA 11 planned treatment interruption arm or continuous ART arm. Samples needed at least 5 million viable cryopreserved PBMCs. This sample stems from a study of HIV-infected children after antiretroviral therapy interruption. Study at large: Interruption-arm samples span weeks 0, 12, interruption end (24 or 48), and about 3 years post-study.

Unique molecular identifiers were included in an RNA-based 3' RACE TCR library. Using its own MiXCR run on the 3' RACE reads, TCRdb lists one record per CDR3 protein. The top ten clones hold approximately 1% of a sample with about 40,000 distinct CDR3 sequences, approximately 7% of them seen once. Study-level results: Naive CD4+ CDR3 sharing between time points fell after interruption began.

The V call is TRBV10-3, the J call TRBJ2-2, with D tentatively TRBD1 (6 bases). This specimen was CD45RA+ CD4+ T cells from PBMCs, pooled from several time points, taken from a donor given antiretroviral therapy, either interrupted or continuous. Subset indicated: naive CD4+ CD45RA+ CD45RO- T cells. This clonotype was obtained from a pool of human donors with HIV. CDR3 bases: TGTGCCATCAGTGAAACAGGGTCCGGGGAGCTGTTTTTT. It specifies CAISETGSGELFF.